This T cell receptor (beta chain) was captured in a study of spatial heterogeneity in lung cancer. Study as a whole: The average appearance count of each unique TCR and UMI combination in raw reads was more than ten. Study observations and caveats: There were more appearances of ubiquitous expanded tumor TCRs in blood at resection than at follow-up.

TCRdb independently ran MiXCR on the 5' RACE reads; one entry per CDR3 protein. The sample includes about 60,000 distinct CDR3 sequences, roughly 7.9% of them seen just once. This CDR3 has 10 residues. Germline CDR1 and CDR2: SQVTM and ANQGSEA. Deletions cut 6 bases from V and 11 bases from J, with 13 bases between. The time point: sample taken at primary tumor resection. No cells were sorted before sequencing. The whole RNA sequenced was extracted from tumor, nontumor lung or frozen PBMC. This clonotype was counted at least ten times. Antigen specificity is unknown. The receptor comes from a female donor with early-stage non-small cell lung cancer. The V gene is TRBV29-1, the J gene TRBJ1-1; no definite D call. Source: PBMCs, taken at surgery. Here the CDR3 DNA reads TGCAGCGTGGTGGAACCCGTGGCTTTCTTT. Protein product: CSVVEPVAFF. Drawing the rest from reference TRBV29-1 and TRBJ1-1, the complete variable domain is SAVISQKPSRDICQRGTSLTIQCQVDSQVTMMFWYRQQPGQSLTLIATANQGSEATYESGFVIDKFPISRPNLTFSTLTVSNMSPEDSSIYLCSVVEPVAFFGQGTRLTVV.